The clone carrying this T cell receptor beta chain was observed at least ten times. Antigen specificity is unknown. A universal primer site arose from template switching, and cDNA bore unique molecular identifiers. TCRdb re-called the 5' RACE reads with MiXCR, one entry per CDR3 protein. The sample consists of hundreds of thousands of distinct CDR3 sequences, around 6% of them appearing once. The record originates from a study of identical twins. Study-wide results and limits: Monozygotic twin pairs showed more out-of-frame TCR alpha sharing than models estimated. Memory repertoires showed no such pattern, whereas abundant cord blood beta clonotypes carried fewer insertions.

The CDR3 covers 14 residues. The ends were cut back, 7 bases at V and 4 bases at J, with 14 bases in the middle. The chain uses TRBV12-3 or TRBV12-4 and TRBJ1-3; tentative D call: TRBD1 (5 bases). Sequenced sample: naive T cells sorted from blood. The sequence was collected from a man between 18 and 29 years old in good health. This CDR3 reads CASTLGTVGNTIYF. The CDR3 DNA reads as TGTGCCAGCACACTGGGGACGGTCGGAAACACCATATATTTT.